Listed below are T cell receptor beta chains from one sample, sequenced in a study of blood T cell repertoires in COVID-19. Profiling relied on immunoSEQ multiplex PCR, and the TCRdb table lists in-frame clones only, not all of them. The data show some 200,000 clones, roughly four fifths seen once. Sequencing was carried out using peripheral blood. These receptors were taken from a woman aged 40 to 50 with acute or convalescent COVID-19. Both conserved end residues are part of each CDR3. The order of the fields is clone size, D gene, J gene, V gene, CDR3 DNA, CDR3 protein. A D gene is named only where the DNA matches it firmly. Only some rows state a clone size, as once, few, many or a class for expanded clones.

>.|.|TRBJ2-2|TRBV6-2/TRBV6-3
TGTGCCAGCAGCCAGTGGTTTGGGCCCGCGAACACCGGGGAGCTGTTTTTT
CASSQWFGPANTGELFF
>many|.|TRBJ2-2|TRBV6-6
TGTGCCAGCAAGGCAGGGAACACCGGGGAGCTGTTTTTT
CASKAGNTGELFF
>.|TRBD1|TRBJ2-7|TRBV7-8
TGTGCCAGCAGCGACGGGACAGCCTACGAGCAGTACTTC
CASSDGTAYEQYF
>.|TRBD1|TRBJ2-7|TRBV6-6
TGTGCCAGCAGTTCTCAGACAGGGTCAAGCTCCTACGAGCAGTACTTC
CASSSQTGSSSYEQYF
>.|.|TRBJ1-2|TRBV10-3
TGTGCCATCAGTGAGTCTTCCGAGGGCTACACCTTC
CAISESSEGYTF
>.|TRBD2|TRBJ2-1|TRBV5-1
TGCGCCAGCAGCTTGGAGGGGCCTAGCGGAGGCGAGCAGTTCTTC
CASSLEGPSGGEQFF
>.|TRBD2|TRBJ2-7|TRBV11-2
TGTGCCAGCAGCTTACGGCCCGGACTAGTTTTCTACGAGCAGTACTTC
CASSLRPGLVFYEQYF
>few|TRBD1|TRBJ1-2|TRBV18
TGTGCCAGCTCACTTGCGGGACAGGGGGCTGTCTATGGCTACACCTTC
CASSLAGQGAVYGYTF
>.|.|TRBJ2-1|TRBV20-1
TGCAGCTTTAGCGGCGGCTCTGAGCAGTTCTTC
CSFSGGSEQFF
>few|.|TRBJ1-2|TRBV30
TGTGCCTGGACCATTGGGACAACTAGATACACCTTC
CAWTIGTTRYTF
>.|TRBD2|TRBJ2-3|TRBV5-1
TGCGCCAGCAGCTTGGATGGGACTAGCGGCACAGATACGCAGTATTTT
CASSLDGTSGTDTQYF
>.|.|TRBJ1-3|TRBV10-3
TGTGCCATCATTCCCGCAGGGCCATCCTCTGGAAACACCATATATTTT
CAIIPAGPSSGNTIYF
>.|.|TRBJ2-6|TRBV18
TGTGCCAGCTCACCAACGATAATGCCCCAGGGTTCTGGGGCCAACGTCCTGACTTTC
CASSPTIMPQGSGANVLTF
>.|TRBD1|TRBJ2-7|TRBV28
TGTGCCAGCAGCCGGGACAGGGGTGTCCACGAGCAGTACTTC
CASSRDRGVHEQYF
>.|.|TRBJ1-1|TRBV6-2/TRBV6-3
TGTGCCAGCAGTCAATCCGGGACAAGGAAAGCTTTCTTT
CASSQSGTRKAFF
>.|.|TRBJ2-5|TRBV7-2
TGTGCCAGCAGCTCCAGGGGCGGAGGGACCCAGTACTTC
CASSSRGGGTQYF
>.|TRBD1|TRBJ1-1|TRBV28
TGTGCCAGCAGCTCCCCAGGGGGCACTGAAGCTTTCTTT
CASSSPGGTEAFF
>few|.|TRBJ2-1|TRBV30
TGTGCCTGGAGTTACGGGAACAATGAGCAGTTCTTC
CAWSYGNNEQFF
>once|TRBD1|TRBJ1-2|TRBV7-6
TGTGCCAGCAGCCCCGGACAGGAGCATGGCTACACCTTC
CASSPGQEHGYTF
>.|TRBD1|TRBJ1-6|TRBV13
TGTGCCAGCACCTTAGGACAGGGTGAAACCCTCCACTTT
CASTLGQGETLHF
>.|TRBD1|TRBJ2-3|TRBV9
TGTGCCAGCAGCGCGAGACAGGGTATGCCAGATACGCAGTATTTT
CASSARQGMPDTQYF
>once|.|TRBJ2-7|TRBV19
TGTGCCAGTAGTACATACAACTACGAGCAGTACTTC
CASSTYNYEQYF
>.|TRBD2|TRBJ2-3|TRBV5-1
TGCGCCAGCACACCGTCACGGCGGGAGGGCACAGATACGCAGTATTTT
CASTPSRREGTDTQYF
>.|.|TRBJ2-1|TRBV7-8
TGTGCCAGCAGCTTCCGAGCCTCGTATGAGCAGTTCTTC
CASSFRASYEQFF
>many|.|TRBJ2-6|TRBV5-6
TGTGCCAGCAGCTTGTCGGTCTCTGGGGCCAACGTCCTGACTTTC
CASSLSVSGANVLTF
>.|TRBD1|TRBJ1-2|TRBV10-3
TGTGCCATCAGTGAAGAGGGACAGGGGGGCTATGGCTACACCTTC
CAISEEGQGGYGYTF
>.|TRBD2|TRBJ2-3|TRBV15
TGTGCCACCAGCAGGACTTCTAGCGGGGCGAGCACAGATACGCAGTATTTT
CATSRTSSGASTDTQYF
>.|TRBD2|TRBJ2-3|TRBV10-3
TGTGCCATCGGGACTAGCGGCACAGATACGCAGTATTTT
CAIGTSGTDTQYF
>.|TRBD2|TRBJ2-1|TRBV9
TGTGCCAGCAGCCCTTTTAGCGGGGGGGCAGGTGAGCAGTTCTTC
CASSPFSGGAGEQFF
>.|.|TRBJ1-5|TRBV6-4
TGTGCCAGCAGTGAAACAGCGCAGGGGCCCCAGCATTTT
CASSETAQGPQHF
>.|.|TRBJ2-7|TRBV12-3/TRBV12-4
TGTGCCAGCAGTTTAGACCGGCGGCTCCAGTACTTC
CASSLDRRLQYF
>.|TRBD2|TRBJ2-1|TRBV20-1
TGCAGTGCTAGTCCAGCGGGGGCCGCAAGCTCCTACAATGAGCAGTTCTTC
CSASPAGAASSYNEQFF
>.|.|TRBJ2-7|TRBV5-4
TGTGCCAGCAGCTTGGAAGTTCAGTCCTACGAGCAGTACTTC
CASSLEVQSYEQYF
>.|.|TRBJ1-1|TRBV4-1
TGCGCCAGCAGCCGAGGACTCCAGGACACTGAAGCTTTCTTT
CASSRGLQDTEAFF
>.|.|TRBJ2-1|TRBV2
TGTGCCACCCGGGGATGGGACATAGACAATGAGCAGTTCTTC
CATRGWDIDNEQFF